Described below is a single T cell receptor (beta chain) sequence and its context. What it binds is not known. A much bigger clone sits one base away, suggesting this may be a read error. This sample was included in a study of blood T cells in healthy people across ages. Overall study results and limits: Naive CD4+ cells and diversity were both higher in long-lived donors than in aged donors. The study regarded diversity estimates from one million T cells as underestimates.

It was with a sample-barcoded 5' primer and a J-beta primer mix that a second PCR of about 6 to 12 cycles was run. A 12-random-nucleotide template-switch adaptor tagged each cDNA molecule. MiXCR was run by TCRdb on the 5' RACE reads, yielding one entry per CDR3 protein. This sample has about 1.7 million distinct CDR3 sequences; over 25% occur once, and the top ten carry about 7.7%. Drawing of peripheral blood yielded about 10 milliliters from each donor. Germline CDR1 DFQATT, CDR2 SNEGSKA (reference sequence). This CDR3 has 14 residues. The ends lost 0 bases at V and 4 bases at J; junction bases unmatched: 4.

This TCR was sampled from a woman aged 25-40 years in good health. Sequencing used blood. The chain combines TRBV20-1 with TRBJ2-3; 7 bases map to TRBD2. The CDR3, as DNA: TGCAGTGCTAGAGAGGTCCGGGGGGCAGATACGCAGTATTTT. This codes for CSAREVRGADTQYF.